The 14 T cell receptor beta chains presented below share a single source sample, sequenced in a study of blood T cell repertoires in COVID-19. Only in-frame clones appear in the TCRdb table, and some are missing; sequencing was by immunoSEQ multiplex PCR. This sample has about 35,000 clones, with more than 85% found just once. Specimen: peripheral blood. The receptors come from a man in his fifties with active COVID-19.

The chain combines TRBV5-4 with TRBJ2-2; D not certain. The length of the CDR3 is 16 residues. Germline loops: CDR1 SGHNT, CDR2 YYREEE (reference sequence). The V end lost 4 bases, the J end lost 6 bases, and 19 bases lay between the germline ends. For the CDR3, the DNA is TGTGCCAGCAGCCAAGAAACCCGCATGAGTGCCGGGGAGCTGTTTTTT. As protein: CASSQETRMSAGELFF. Combining the CDR3 with reference TRBV5-4 and TRBJ2-2 gives the whole variable domain ETGVTQSPTHLIKTRGQQVTLRCSSQSGHNTVSWYQQALGQGPQFIFQYYREEENGRGNFPPRFSGLQFPNYSSELNVNALELDDSALYLCASSQETRMSAGELFFGEGSRLTVL.

V and J are TRBV19 and TRBJ1-2; the match to TRBD1 covers 7 bases. The ends lost 3 bases at V and 4 bases at J; junction bases unmatched: 5. Per germline, CDR1 LNHDA and CDR2 SQIVND (reference sequence). The CDR3 has 14 amino acids. In nucleotides, the CDR3 is TGTGCCAGTAGTATCTGGACAGGCCTCTATGGCTACACCTTC. Its protein product is CASSIWTGLYGYTF.

The chain combines TRBV2 with TRBJ2-1; 12 bases agree with TRBD2. The germline V gene encodes CDR1 SNHLY and CDR2 FYNNEI. The CDR3 is 15 amino acids. J was trimmed by 7 bases and V by 7 bases; bases with no gene match: 8. DNA for the CDR3: TGTGCCAGCAACTTACTAGCGGGGGGAATGAATGAGCAGTTCTTC. Translation: CASNLLAGGMNEQFF.

The chain links TRBV4-3 to TRBJ2-7; tentative D call: TRBD2 (5 bases). There are 13 residues in the CDR3. In germline, CDR1 is LGHNA, CDR2 YSLEER. The V gene lost 3 bases and the J gene lost 6 bases, with 12 bases spanning the gap. The CDR3 loop is CASSQAPSSEQYF. The CDR3 DNA reads as TGCGCCAGCAGCCAGGCCCCTAGCTCCGAGCAGTACTTC.

The rearrangement uses TRBV19 and TRBJ1-5, with a tentative D call TRBD1 (6 bases). The V gene lost 5 bases and the J gene lost 0 bases, with 8 bases spanning the gap. Germline lookup yields CDR1 LNHDA and CDR2 SQIVND (reference sequence). This CDR3 region has 14 residues. CDR3 coding DNA: TGTGCCAGTAGTCGACAGGATAGCAATCAGCCCCAGCATTTT. Translation: CASSRQDSNQPQHF.

The rearrangement uses TRBV6-5 and TRBJ1-5; no firm D call. Trimming left V 2 bases short and J 3 bases short, with 5 bases between. The CDR3 length is 13 residues. CDR1 and CDR2 (germline): MNHEY, SVGAGI. The CDR3 DNA is TGTGCCAGCAGTTACGACACCAATCAGCCCCAGCATTTT. It codes for CASSYDTNQPQHF.

The J gene is TRBJ2-7, the V gene TRBV6-1; tentative D call: TRBD2 (6 bases). CDR1 MNHNS and CDR2 SASEGT come from the germline V gene. V shed 3 bases and J shed 4 bases, with 19 bases lying between them. This CDR3 spans 16 amino acids. DNA for the CDR3: TGTGCCAGCAGTGAGTTGGGGCTAGCGAACGGGTACGAGCAGTACTTC. Translating it yields CASSELGLANGYEQYF.

The gene calls are TRBV7-2 and TRBJ1-2; D not certain. The CDR3 loop spans 14 amino acids. V was clipped by 3 bases and J by 1 base, with 9 bases between them. Germline-derived CDR1 and CDR2 are SGHTA and FQGNSA. The CDR3 here is CASSFDKLNYGYTF. The CDR3 DNA reads TGTGCCAGCAGCTTCGACAAGCTTAACTATGGCTACACCTTC.

The V and J genes are TRBV4-1 and TRBJ1-2, with 7 bases fitting TRBD1. Per the germline V gene, CDR1 is MGHRA and CDR2 is YSYEKL. The CDR3 has 14 amino acids. After removal of 0 bases from V and 7 bases from J, the junction contained 5 bases not matched to a gene. CDR3: CASSQEDRTGGYTF. The DNA for the CDR3 is TGCGCCAGCAGCCAAGAGGACAGGACCGGTGGCTACACCTTC.

This sequence joins TRBV29-1 and TRBJ2-3; 10 bases align to TRBD1. CDR1 is SQVTM, CDR2 ANQGSEA, per germline. The ends lost 6 bases at V and 1 base at J; junction bases unmatched: 7. This CDR3 contains 15 residues. The CDR3 nucleotides read TGCAGCGTGCCGGGACAGGGGAGTCGCACAGATACGCAGTATTTT. Its translation: CSVPGQGSRTDTQYF.

Points on this clone: At the DNA level, this CDR3 is encoded by other sequences in the same sample as well. The chain carries TRBV11-3 and TRBJ1-1; a possible D gene is TRBD1 (5 bases). This CDR3 is built from 14 residues. Germline V gene lookup returns CDR1 SGHNT and CDR2 YENEEA. Between the trimmed V and J ends, which lost 2 bases and 1 base, there was a span of 8 bases. The CDR3 reads CASSLQGSNTEAFF. The CDR3 bases are TGTGCCAGCAGCTTACAGGGCTCGAACACTGAAGCTTTCTTT.

CDR3 sequence: CASSRYQGMGQNISPLHF. DNA of the CDR3: TGTGCCAGCAGTCGCTACCAGGGTATGGGACAGAACATTTCACCCCTCCACTTT. The chain couples TRBV6-8 to TRBJ1-6; 7 bases match TRBD1. This CDR3 spans 18 amino acids. Trimming cost V 5 bases and J 9 bases; bases outside gene matches: 19. In germline, CDR1 is MNHGY, CDR2 SAAAGT.

J is TRBJ1-5 and V is TRBV19; 7 nucleotides align to TRBD1. The germline CDR1 and CDR2 sequences are LNHDA and SQIVND (reference sequence). Trimming at V came to 5 bases and at J to 2 bases, leaving 3 bases not matched to a gene. This CDR3 is 14 amino acids long. The chain's CDR3 is CASSSQGGNQPQHF. Written as DNA, the CDR3 is TGTGCCAGTAGTTCGCAGGGGGGCAATCAGCCCCAGCATTTT.

There are a few counts of this clone. The V gene is TRBV18, the J gene TRBJ1-5, with 8 bases identical to TRBD1. This CDR3 is 15 amino acids long. Germline V gene sequence: CDR1 KGHSH, CDR2 LQKENI. V lost 3 bases, J lost 2 bases, and 3 bases stayed unmatched. The CDR3: CASSPTGDRNQPQHF. The CDR3 DNA follows: TGTGCCAGCTCACCGACAGGGGATCGCAATCAGCCCCAGCATTTT.